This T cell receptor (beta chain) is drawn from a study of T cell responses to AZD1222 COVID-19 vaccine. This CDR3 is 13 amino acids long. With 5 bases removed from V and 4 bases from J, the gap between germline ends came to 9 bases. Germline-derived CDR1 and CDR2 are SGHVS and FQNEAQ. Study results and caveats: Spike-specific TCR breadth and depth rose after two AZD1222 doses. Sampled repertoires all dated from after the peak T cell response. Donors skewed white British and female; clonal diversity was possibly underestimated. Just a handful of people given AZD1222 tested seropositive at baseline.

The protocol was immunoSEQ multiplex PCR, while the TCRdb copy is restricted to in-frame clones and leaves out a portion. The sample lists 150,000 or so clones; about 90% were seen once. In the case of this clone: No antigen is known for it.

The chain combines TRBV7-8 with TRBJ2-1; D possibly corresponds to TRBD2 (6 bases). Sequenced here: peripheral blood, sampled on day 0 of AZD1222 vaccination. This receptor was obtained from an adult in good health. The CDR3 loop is CASSRRVYNEQFF. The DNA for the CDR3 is TGTGCCAGCAGCCGGAGGGTGTACAATGAGCAGTTCTTC.